This T cell receptor beta chain was sequenced for a study of T cells in Graves' hyperthyroidism and ophthalmopathy. At the level of the study: Peripheral blood was secured at the point of initial diagnosis, before any treatment.

This CDR3 comprises 14 residues. Germline V gene sequence: CDR1 MNHEY, CDR2 SVGEGT. V gave up 7 bases and J gave up 5 bases, with 17 bases separating them. TCR beta CDR3 regions were amplified from RNA. When the TCR CDR3 underwent first-round RT-PCR, the HTBI primer set was used. TCRdb itself ran the multiplex PCR reads through MiXCR, one entry per CDR3 protein. The profile shows approximately 250,000 distinct CDR3 sequences, roughly 22% of them singletons. Not enrolled were patients with uncontrolled infection, other autoimmune disease, pregnancy or lactation. Clinical symptoms, serum thyroxine and TRAb, thyroid ultrasound and orbital computed tomography together formed the diagnostic basis.

The chain uses TRBV6-2 or TRBV6-3 and TRBJ2-5; D might be TRBD1 (6 bases). Sequencing used blood. This TCR came from a middle-aged woman with Graves' ophthalmopathy. DNA for the CDR3: TGTGCCAGCATAGGAGGCATAACAGGGGAGACCCAGTACTTC. It encodes CASIGGITGETQYF.